This is a list of T cell receptor beta chains from one sample in a study of blood T cell repertoires in COVID-19. TCRdb keeps only in-frame clones here, not all; method: immunoSEQ multiplex PCR. The table lists around 150,000 clones, 84% of them singletons. The material sequenced was PBMCs or T cells enriched from blood (not recorded which). The receptors derive from a man aged 45 to 65 who had recovered from COVID-19. CDR3s include the opening cysteine and the closing phenylalanine or tryptophan. The D gene is left open where the match is weak. Clone size is stated in some rows and not others, as once, few, many or a class when expanded.

CDR3 DNA: TGTGCCAGCTCACCACCCAACAGGGGTTCCTCCTACGAGCAGTACTTC
CDR3 protein: CASSPPNRGSSYEQYF
J gene: TRBJ2-7
clone size: NA
D gene: TRBD1
V gene: TRBV18

CDR3 DNA: TGTGCCACCTCAGGGACTGCTAACTATGGCTACACCTTC
CDR3 protein: CATSGTANYGYTF
J gene: TRBJ1-2
clone size: NA
D gene: NA
V gene: TRBV6-5

CDR3 DNA: TGCGCCAGCAGTGAACTCGGGGGGGCACAGTACTTC
CDR3 protein: CASSELGGAQYF
J gene: TRBJ2-7
clone size: NA
D gene: TRBD2
V gene: TRBV10-2

CDR3 DNA: TGTGCCAGCAGCCAAGATACCGGGACAGGGGATGAAAAACTGTTTTTT
CDR3 protein: CASSQDTGTGDEKLFF
J gene: TRBJ1-4
clone size: many
D gene: TRBD1
V gene: TRBV4-2

CDR3 DNA: TGTGCCAGCAGTTTAACAGGGTACCCTTACACTGAAGCTTTCTTT
CDR3 protein: CASSLTGYPYTEAFF
J gene: TRBJ1-1
clone size: NA
D gene: NA
V gene: TRBV27

CDR3 DNA: TGCGCCAGCAGCGCCACTAGCGGGGGGGCCTACGAGCAGTACTTC
CDR3 protein: CASSATSGGAYEQYF
J gene: TRBJ2-7
clone size: NA
D gene: TRBD2
V gene: TRBV5-1

CDR3 DNA: TGCGCCAGCAGCCAAAAAACAGGGGTTGAAGCTTTCTTT
CDR3 protein: CASSQKTGVEAFF
J gene: TRBJ1-1
clone size: NA
D gene: TRBD1
V gene: TRBV4-1

CDR3 DNA: TGTGCCAGCAGGGCTAGCGGGGGGATCTCCTACGAGCAGTACTTC
CDR3 protein: CASRASGGISYEQYF
J gene: TRBJ2-7
clone size: NA
D gene: TRBD2
V gene: TRBV2

CDR3 DNA: TGTGCCAGCTCACCACTGAGAACAGGGCCGACTAATGAAAAACTGTTTTTT
CDR3 protein: CASSPLRTGPTNEKLFF
J gene: TRBJ1-4
clone size: NA
D gene: NA
V gene: TRBV18

CDR3 DNA: TGTGCCAGCAGTTTCGGCCTAGAGCAGCCCCAGCATTTT
CDR3 protein: CASSFGLEQPQHF
J gene: TRBJ1-5
clone size: NA
D gene: NA
V gene: TRBV12-3/TRBV12-4

CDR3 DNA: TGTGCCAGCAGCCCACCCGGGACAGGGTTCTCTGGAAACACCATATATTTT
CDR3 protein: CASSPPGTGFSGNTIYF
J gene: TRBJ1-3
clone size: NA
D gene: TRBD1
V gene: TRBV3-1/TRBV3-2

CDR3 DNA: TGTGCCAGCAGTACTAGCGTCCACGAGCAGTACTTC
CDR3 protein: CASSTSVHEQYF
J gene: TRBJ2-7
clone size: NA
D gene: TRBD2
V gene: TRBV6-2/TRBV6-3

CDR3 DNA: TGCGCCAGCAGCGAGCGCCCAGGGGGCCCGGTCTATGGCTACACCTTC
CDR3 protein: CASSERPGGPVYGYTF
J gene: TRBJ1-2
clone size: NA
D gene: TRBD1
V gene: TRBV5-1

CDR3 DNA: TGTGCCAGCAGCCTACGAGCCGGGAGCATCGGCTACACCTTC
CDR3 protein: CASSLRAGSIGYTF
J gene: TRBJ1-2
clone size: once
D gene: NA
V gene: TRBV11-2

CDR3 DNA: TGTGCCAGTACCCGGGGGTGGGGTGCTAATTCACCCCTCCACTTT
CDR3 protein: CASTRGWGANSPLHF
J gene: TRBJ1-6
clone size: NA
D gene: NA
V gene: TRBV19

CDR3 DNA: TGTGCCAGCAGCCAAGATATCAGGAATGAGCAGTTCTTC
CDR3 protein: CASSQDIRNEQFF
J gene: TRBJ2-1
clone size: NA
D gene: NA
V gene: TRBV14